These 10 T cell receptor beta chains originate from one sample sequenced in a study of cytomegalovirus exposure and HLA in healthy donors. PCR involved 60 Vbeta and 13 Jbeta primers. The table came from immunoSEQ multiplex PCR; TCRdb's copy has only in-frame clones and leaves some out. Altogether some 120,000 clones are present, under 90% being singletons, with the ten largest covering 3.6%. Sequencing used PBMCs. These receptors were obtained from a woman aged 40 to 50 in good health and CMV-seropositive.

The chain employs TRBV9 and TRBJ1-1; possibly TRBD1 for D (5 bases). The germline V and J ends were trimmed by 0 bases and 11 bases, with 14 bases remaining between them. Germline V gene sequence: CDR1 SGDLS, CDR2 YYNGEE. This CDR3 has 13 amino acids. The CDR3 nucleotides read TGTGCCAGCAGCGTAGGAACGGGGAGGGGTGCTTTCTTT. This translates into CASSVGTGRGAFF.

The J gene is TRBJ2-1, the V gene TRBV19, with 12 bases fitting TRBD2. Germline CDR1 and CDR2: LNHDA and SQIVND (reference sequence). This CDR3 contains 16 residues. V shed 4 bases, J shed 5 bases, and the junction held 6 bases outside the gene matches. CDR3 protein: CASSTVGLAGNNEQFF. CDR3 DNA: TGTGCCAGTAGTACTGTCGGACTAGCGGGGAACAATGAGCAGTTCTTC. The entire variable domain, with the rest obtained from reference TRBV19 and TRBJ2-1, is as follows: DGGITQSPKYLFRKEGQNVTLSCEQNLNHDAMYWYRQDPGQGLRLIYYSQIVNDFQKGDIAEGYSVSREKKESFPLTVTSAQKNPTAFYLCASSTVGLAGNNEQFFGPGTRLTVL.

The chain recombines TRBV10-1 with TRBJ2-1; 7 nucleotides align to TRBD2. In germline, CDR1 is WNHNN, CDR2 SYGVQD (reference sequence). After removal of 6 bases from V and 6 bases from J, the junction contained 11 bases not matched to a gene. The CDR3 has 15 amino acids. CDR3 bases: TGCGCCAGCAGCGAGGGGACTAAGCGGCGCAATGAGCAGTTCTTC. Amino acid sequence: CASSEGTKRRNEQFF.

This sequence joins TRBV7-2 and TRBJ2-2, with D unresolved. This CDR3 spans 14 amino acids. CDR1 and CDR2 (germline): SGHTA, FQGNSA. The V end was cut by 2 bases, the J end by 1 base, with 5 bases between. DNA of the CDR3: TGTGCCAGCAGCTTAACGAGGAACACCGGGGAGCTGTTTTTT. This sequence encodes CASSLTRNTGELFF. The whole variable domain, remainder taken from reference TRBV7-2 and TRBJ2-2, is GAGVSQSPSNKVTEKGKDVELRCDPISGHTALYWYRQSLGQGLEFLIYFQGNSAPDKSGLPSDRFSAERTGGSVSTLTIQRTQQEDSAVYLCASSLTRNTGELFFGEGSRLTVL.

The J gene is TRBJ2-1, the V gene TRBV5-1; 10 bases fit TRBD2. The J segment lost 5 bases and the V segment lost 2 bases, leaving 7 bases of the junction unmatched. The CDR3 is 16 residues long. Germline assignment: CDR1 SGHRS and CDR2 YFSETQ. The CDR3 is CASSFLAGGLDNEQFF. CDR3 DNA sequence: TGCGCCAGCAGCTTTTTAGCGGGAGGCTTAGACAATGAGCAGTTCTTC.

This clone was counted a few times. The V and J genes are TRBV19 and TRBJ1-2; a possible D gene is TRBD1 (6 bases). The V gene's germline CDR1 is LNHDA and CDR2 SQIVND (reference sequence). The CDR3 runs 16 residues. V lost 3 bases and J 5 bases, leaving 19 bases between the germline ends. CDR3 residues: CASSIKNRALRYGYTF. The CDR3 DNA sequence: TGTGCCAGTAGTATTAAGAACAGGGCCCTACGATATGGCTACACCTTC.

The chain combines TRBV7-9 with TRBJ2-7, with 8 nucleotides matching TRBD1. Germline CDR1 is SEHNR and CDR2 is FQNEAQ (reference sequence). The CDR3 is 16 amino acids. V lost 5 bases, J lost 0 bases, and 9 bases stayed unmatched. Here the CDR3 DNA reads TGTGCCAGCAGCCATTCCCGGGACAGGCGCTCCTACGAGCAGTACTTC. Translating it yields CASSHSRDRRSYEQYF.

The rearrangement links TRBV7-9 to TRBJ1-5; no definite D call. The V end lost 5 bases, the J end lost 5 bases, and 10 bases lay between the germline ends. Germline lookup yields CDR1 SEHNR and CDR2 FQNEAQ (reference sequence). The CDR3 runs 13 residues. The CDR3 coding sequence is TGTGCCAGCAGCCCCGGTTTGGATCAGCCCCAGCATTTT. Encoded protein: CASSPGLDQPQHF.

This clone occurred once. This chain connects TRBV11-2 to TRBJ1-2; TRBD1 agrees at 8 bases. Germline CDR1 reads SGHAT; CDR2 reads FQNNGV. This CDR3 contains 15 residues. After removal of 3 bases from V and 2 bases from J, the junction contained 5 bases not matched to a gene. The CDR3 DNA reads TGTGCCAGCAGCTTGGACAGGGAGGAGAACTATGGCTACACCTTC. The encoded protein is CASSLDREENYGYTF.

This sequence joins TRBV13 and TRBJ2-1, with D maybe TRBD2 (5 bases). The CDR3 runs to 16 residues. V lost 3 bases and J 4 bases, leaving 16 bases between the germline ends. The germline V gene has CDR1 PRHDT and CDR2 FYEKMQ (reference sequence). The CDR3 is CASSFQRAALYNEQFF. The CDR3 nucleotides read TGTGCCAGCAGCTTCCAGAGGGCAGCCTTATACAATGAGCAGTTCTTC.